This T cell receptor (beta chain) is drawn from a study of cytotoxic CD8 clonotypes in ibrutinib-treated CLL. Looking at the study overall: Among the patients, more than ten presented as relapsed/refractory and about 16 as treatment-naive; 17 showed unmutated IGHV. Notes on the study in general: At progression, clonality fell back toward baseline after rising at ibrutinib response. Different sampling times were used for sustained-remission and progressing patients. Public clonotypes, an uncommon group, contracted or remained stable on treatment.

V was clipped by 1 base and J by 2 bases; unmatched bases: 2. The CDR3 runs 15 residues. Per the germline V gene, CDR1 is SEHNR and CDR2 is FQNEAQ (reference sequence). Libraries were prepared by immunoSEQ multiplex PCR; TCRdb keeps only in-frame clonotypes and omits some of them. The sample has about 200,000 clones, about two thirds seen once. This clone was picked up one time. No antigen is known for it. V and J are TRBV7-9 and TRBJ2-7, with 10 bases lining up with TRBD1. The clonotype comes from a human donor with chronic lymphocytic leukemia. The sample consisted of PBMCs, taken after 24 months of ibrutinib treatment. CDR3 sequence (DNA): TGTGCCAGCAGCTTAGTGGGACAGGGGACCTACGAGCAGTACTTC. Translation: CASSLVGQGTYEQYF. Full variable domain (missing parts from reference TRBV7-9 and TRBJ2-7): DTGVSQNPRHKITKRGQNVTFRCDPISEHNRLYWYRQTLGQGPEFLTYFQNEAQLEKSRLLSDRFSAERPKGSFSTLEIQRTEQGDSAMYLCASSLVGQGTYEQYFGPGTRLTVT.